What follows are 32 T cell receptor beta chains derived from one specimen sequenced in a study of CD8+ T cells in alopecia areata. It was cDNA, reverse transcribed from extracted RNA, that served as the sequencing template. The protocol was immunoSEQ multiplex PCR, while the TCRdb copy is restricted to in-frame clones and leaves out a portion. The sample includes some 120,000 clones, roughly 50% of them seen just once. The sample consisted of NKG2D-low CD8+ T cells sorted from blood. The receptors stem from a human donor with alopecia areata.

CDR3 residues: CASSTMDRERSPLHF. The DNA for the CDR3 is TGCGCCAGCAGCACGATGGACAGGGAACGTTCACCCCTCCACTTT. The rearrangement joins TRBV5-1 to TRBJ1-6; the match to TRBD1 covers 8 bases. J was trimmed by 9 bases and V by 4 bases; bases with no gene match: 9. The CDR3 is made up of 15 amino acids. The germline V gene has CDR1 SGHRS and CDR2 YFSETQ.

This clone occurred a few times. The rearrangement uses TRBV29-1 and TRBJ2-3, with D possibly being TRBD1 or TRBD2 (8 bases each). Between the trimmed V and J ends, which lost 1 base and 6 bases, there was a span of 20 bases. Germline CDR1 reads SQVTM; CDR2 reads ANQGSEA. The CDR3 has 16 amino acids. CDR3 amino acids: CSVEAGGTGLSDTQYF. The DNA for the CDR3 is TGCAGCGTTGAAGCGGGAGGGACAGGACTTTCGGATACGCAGTATTTT.

The V call is TRBV27, the J call TRBJ2-3, with D perhaps matching TRBD2 (6 bases). The CDR3 is 12 residues long. The V gene lost 5 bases and the J gene lost 5 bases, with 8 bases spanning the gap. CDR1 MNHEY and CDR2 SMNVEV come from the germline V gene (reference sequence). This CDR3 reads CASSRGIDTQYF. In nucleotides, the CDR3 is TGTGCCAGCAGTCGGGGGATAGATACGCAGTATTTT.

The rearrangement joins TRBV29-1 to TRBJ2-7; D ambiguous. CDR1 SQVTM and CDR2 ANQGSEA come from the germline V gene. There are 11 residues in the CDR3. Trimming left V 3 bases short and J 6 bases short, with 9 bases between. Written as DNA, the CDR3 is TGCAGCGTTGATTTTGGGGTCGAGCAGTACTTC. Translated, it gives CSVDFGVEQYF.

This clone was observed a handful of times. The genes are TRBV5-6 and TRBJ2-1; 7 positions agree with TRBD2. This CDR3 contains 15 residues. Germline V lookup: CDR1 SGHDT, CDR2 YYEEEE. The V segment lost 4 bases and the J segment 6 bases; nucleotides outside the gene matches: 10. The CDR3 protein is CASSPGPSGSNEQFF. The CDR3, as DNA: TGTGCCAGCAGCCCAGGGCCTAGCGGCTCCAATGAGCAGTTCTTC. Full variable domain (remainder filled in from reference TRBV5-6 and TRBJ2-1): DAGVTQSPTHLIKTRGQQVTLRCSPKSGHDTVSWYQQALGQGPQFIFQYYEEEERQRGNFPDRFSGHQFPNYSSELNVNALLLGDSALYLCASSPGPSGSNEQFFGPGTRLTVL.

In its sample, this clone was seen a few times. CDR3 bases: TGCAGCGTCAACACGAGGGGACAGATGAACACTGAAGCTTTCTTT. This sequence encodes CSVNTRGQMNTEAFF. The V and J genes are TRBV29-1 and TRBJ1-1; 7 positions match TRBD1. The CDR3 runs to 15 residues. With 6 bases clipped from V and 0 bases from J, the junction kept 10 bases outside the gene matches. Per germline, CDR1 SQVTM and CDR2 ANQGSEA.

The chain links TRBV27 to TRBJ1-4; the match to TRBD1 covers 9 bases. Germline V CDR1 and CDR2: MNHEY, SMNVEV (reference sequence). J lost 7 bases, V lost 6 bases, and 6 bases had no gene match. The CDR3 loop spans 14 amino acids. CDR3 nucleotide sequence: TGTGCCAGCAGAGGAGGGACAGGGCTTGAAAAACTGTTTTTT. Encoded protein: CASRGGTGLEKLFF.

The CDR3 is CSVVGHGLGGSQETQYF. For the CDR3, the DNA is TGCAGCGTTGTCGGACATGGCCTTGGCGGGAGTCAGGAGACCCAGTACTTC. The rearrangement links TRBV29-1 to TRBJ2-5; 7 nucleotides agree with TRBD2. V shed 4 bases and J 5 bases; nucleotides not matched to a gene: 19. The CDR3 extends over 17 amino acids. Germline V gene sequence: CDR1 SQVTM, CDR2 ANQGSEA.

V and J are TRBV29-1 and TRBJ2-1, with 10 positions matching TRBD2. This CDR3 contains 16 residues. With V trimmed by 0 bases and J by 8 bases, 10 bases remained unmatched. The germline V gene has CDR1 SQVTM and CDR2 ANQGSEA. CDR3 coding DNA: TGCAGCGTTGAAGATCTTGAGGCTAGCGGGAGACATGAGCAGTTCTTC. Its translation: CSVEDLEASGRHEQFF.

This clone was recorded once. The V gene is TRBV7-8, the J gene TRBJ2-1, with D unclear. Germline V gene lookup returns CDR1 SGHVS and CDR2 FQNEAQ. V dropped 2 bases and J dropped 5 bases, with 7 bases sitting between them. The CDR3 is 13 residues long. In nucleotides, the CDR3 is TGTGCCAGCAGCTTAATCCCCGACAATGAGCAGTTCTTC. It encodes CASSLIPDNEQFF.

This clone has just a few counts. The chain is built from TRBV12-5 and TRBJ2-1; D perhaps matches TRBD1 (6 bases). CDR3 size: 13 residues. Germline V gene lookup returns CDR1 LGHNT and CDR2 FRNRAP. Trimming pared 6 bases from V and 4 bases from J, leaving 10 bases between. The CDR3 is CASGDRLYNEQFF. The CDR3 bases are TGTGCTAGTGGAGACAGGTTGTACAATGAGCAGTTCTTC.

V gene TRBV21-1 combines with J gene TRBJ2-1; the table's D call, TRBD1, has no DNA check behind it. TRBV21-1 is recorded as a pseudogene. The CDR3 spans 16 residues. The CDR3, as DNA: TGTGCCAGCAGCCGCCCAGAGACGATACAGGGCAATGAGCAGTTCTTC. As protein: CASSRPETIQGNEQFF.

This chain connects TRBV30 to TRBJ2-7; D gene ambiguous. V gave up 6 bases and J gave up 3 bases, with 15 bases separating them. The CDR3 is made up of 13 amino acids. CDR1 is GTSNPN, CDR2 SVGIG, per germline (reference sequence). CDR3 DNA: TGTGCCTGTTCCCTTACAGAGCTCTACGAGCAGTACTTC. It specifies CACSLTELYEQYF.

The CDR3 spells CAWSVMNEQYF. The DNA for the CDR3 is TGTGCCTGGAGTGTGATGAACGAGCAGTACTTC. This chain joins TRBV30 and TRBJ2-7; no definite D call. CDR1 and CDR2 from the germline V gene are GTSNPN and SVGIG (reference sequence). V was clipped by 0 bases and J by 5 bases, with 5 bases between them. The CDR3 extends over 11 amino acids.

DNA of the CDR3: TGCGCCAGCAGCCGAACAGGACCAAATCAGCCCCAGCATTTT. It codes for CASSRTGPNQPQHF. The chain recombines TRBV4-1 with TRBJ1-5; D might be TRBD1 (5 bases). Germline V gives CDR1 MGHRA, CDR2 YSYEKL. The V and J ends lost 4 bases and 4 bases respectively, with 11 bases between them. This CDR3 contains 14 residues.

The chain combines TRBV29-1 with TRBJ2-3; D tentatively fits TRBD1 or TRBD2 (6 bases each). This CDR3 has 11 amino acids. Trimming shortened V by 8 bases and J by 6 bases, and 12 bases separated the two germline ends. From germline, CDR1 is SQVTM and CDR2 ANQGSEA. The CDR3 loop is CSHLGGDTQYF. CDR3 bases: TGCAGCCATTTAGGGGGGGATACGCAGTATTTT.

Of note for this clone: The identical CDR3 is also encoded by other nucleotide sequences in the sample. The chain couples TRBV28 to TRBJ2-5; a possible D gene is TRBD1 (6 bases). CDR1 is MDHEN, CDR2 SYDVKM, per germline. The V gene lost 2 bases and the J gene lost 5 bases, with 9 bases spanning the gap. The CDR3 is 13 residues long. CDR3 sequence (DNA): TGTGCCAGCAGTTTACGTCAGGGGGAGACCCAGTACTTC. This encodes CASSLRQGETQYF.

V gene TRBV30 combines with J gene TRBJ2-1; no clear D. CDR3 length equals 11 residues. Per germline, CDR1 GTSNPN and CDR2 SVGIG (reference sequence). The ends were cut back, 1 base at V and 6 bases at J, with 4 bases in the middle. The CDR3 here is CAWSAPNEQFF. The CDR3 nucleotides read TGTGCCTGGAGTGCCCCCAATGAGCAGTTCTTC. Full variable domain (rest looked up from reference TRBV30 and TRBJ2-1): SQTIHQWPATLVQPVGSPLSLECTVEGTSNPNLYWYRQAAGRGLQLLFYSVGIGQISSEVPQNLSASRPQDRQFILSSKKLLLSDSGFYLCAWSAPNEQFFGPGTRLTVL.

As regards this clone: Other nucleotide sequences from this sample produce the same CDR3. The chain joins TRBV5-1 to TRBJ2-3; D unclear. Trimming cost V 0 bases and J 6 bases, with 5 bases left between them. The CDR3 contains 12 residues. From germline, CDR1 is SGHRS and CDR2 YFSETQ. CDR3 loop: CASSLAPDTQYF. The CDR3 DNA reads as TGCGCCAGCAGCTTGGCCCCTGATACGCAGTATTTT.

The rearrangement links TRBV27 to TRBJ2-7; 7 bases line up with TRBD2. Losses at the gene ends were 5 bases for V and 0 bases for J; bases not matched to a gene: 7. CDR3 length: 15 residues. CDR1 MNHEY and CDR2 SMNVEV come from the germline V gene (reference sequence). The CDR3 is CASSHTRTSSYEQYF. CDR3 nucleotide sequence: TGTGCCAGCAGTCACACCAGGACTAGCTCCTACGAGCAGTACTTC.

This chain joins TRBV30 and TRBJ2-1, with 13 bases lining up with TRBD2. Unmatched junction bases numbered 9, after V lost 2 bases and J lost 8 bases. The CDR3 totals 16 residues. Germline V gene lookup returns CDR1 GTSNPN and CDR2 SVGIG (reference sequence). The DNA for the CDR3 is TGTGCCTGGAGTTCCGGACTAGCGGGAGTTCGGTATGAGCAGTTCTTC. This gives the protein CAWSSGLAGVRYEQFF.

This clone was found a few times. This chain joins TRBV29-1 and TRBJ2-1, with unresolved D. CDR3 size: 13 residues. Germline CDR1 is SQVTM and CDR2 is ANQGSEA. Trimming removed 3 bases from V and 3 bases from J, with 9 bases in between. The CDR3 sequence is CSVDTGGYNEQFF. CDR3 nucleotides: TGCAGCGTTGATACTGGCGGCTACAATGAGCAGTTCTTC.

The chain uses TRBV11-2 and TRBJ2-3; D possibly matches TRBD1 or TRBD2 (6 bases each). Germline values: CDR1 SGHAT, CDR2 FQNNGV. CDR3 size: 12 residues. V dropped 5 bases and J dropped 8 bases, with 11 bases sitting between them. The CDR3 DNA reads TGTGCCAGCAGCCGAGGGGGGAGTACGCAGTATTTT. It yields the protein CASSRGGSTQYF.

This sequence joins TRBV9 and TRBJ2-5; D unclear. Germline-derived CDR1 and CDR2 are SGDLS and YYNGEE. The length of the CDR3 is 13 residues. Trimming took off 4 bases at V and 5 bases at J, with 12 bases between the two ends. In nucleotides, the CDR3 is TGTGCCAGCAGCTGGATCAGTGGGGAGACCCAGTACTTC. It yields the protein CASSWISGETQYF.

This clone was seen only once. V and J are TRBV9 and TRBJ1-5; D remains ambiguous. Trimming cost V 4 bases and J 2 bases, with 13 bases left between them. CDR1 and CDR2 (germline): SGDLS, YYNGEE. This CDR3 region has 15 residues. CDR3 loop: CASSREGVGNQPQHF. In DNA, the CDR3 is TGTGCCAGCAGCCGGGAGGGCGTGGGCAATCAGCCCCAGCATTTT.

This rearrangement joins TRBV29-1 to TRBJ2-5, with 9 bases lining up with TRBD1. Losses at the gene ends were 3 bases for V and 5 bases for J; bases not matched to a gene: 10. Germline-derived CDR1 and CDR2 are SQVTM and ANQGSEA. The CDR3 contains 15 residues. The CDR3 nucleotides are TGCAGCGTTGATCCCGGGACAGGGATGCTTGAGACCCAGTACTTC. This gives the protein CSVDPGTGMLETQYF.

The J gene is TRBJ2-7, the V gene TRBV29-1, with 8 bases matching TRBD1. J gave up 3 bases and V 5 bases, and 9 bases lay outside the gene matches. The germline CDR1 and CDR2 sequences are SQVTM and ANQGSEA. CDR3 length equals 14 residues. The CDR3 loop is CSVLGTGGGYEQYF. CDR3 bases: TGCAGCGTTTTAGGAACAGGGGGAGGCTACGAGCAGTACTTC.

The chain uses TRBV6-4 and TRBJ2-3, with D possibly matching TRBD2 (6 bases). Germline V gene data show CDR1 as MRHNA and CDR2 as SNTAGT. The length of the CDR3 is 15 residues. With 0 bases removed from V and 5 bases from J, the gap between germline ends came to 12 bases. CDR3 sequence (DNA): TGTGCCAGCAGTGACTCTGGGGGAGCGGGAGATACGCAGTATTTT. It yields the protein CASSDSGGAGDTQYF.

The rearrangement uses TRBV29-1 and TRBJ2-5, with D perhaps matching TRBD2 (5 bases). The CDR3 covers 13 residues. The germline V and J ends were trimmed by 1 base and 3 bases, with 9 bases remaining between them. Looked up from germline, CDR1 is SQVTM and CDR2 is ANQGSEA. CDR3 in amino acids: CSVEGVGEETQYF. The CDR3 coding sequence is TGCAGCGTTGAAGGAGTCGGGGAAGAGACCCAGTACTTC.

The sample holds a few counts of this clone. The chain has TRBV2 and TRBJ2-5; 9 nucleotides align to TRBD1. The junction had 12 bases not matched to a gene; V was cut back by 8 bases and J by 5 bases. The CDR3 extends over 15 amino acids. Germline CDR1 reads SNHLY; CDR2 reads FYNNEI. The CDR3 coding sequence is TGTGCCAGCGAGGGACAGGGAGGAACGCGTGAGACCCAGTACTTC. It encodes CASEGQGGTRETQYF.

This clone appeared a few times. This chain uses TRBV29-1 with TRBJ2-4; D remains unclear. The CDR3 is 15 amino acids. Germline V gene lookup returns CDR1 SQVTM and CDR2 ANQGSEA. V lost 3 bases and J lost 3, with 15 bases in between. The CDR3 DNA reads TGCAGCGTTGATGATCTTAATACCATCAAAAACATTCAGTACTTC. Protein: CSVDDLNTIKNIQYF. The whole variable domain, filled in from reference TRBV29-1 and TRBJ2-4, reads SAVISQKPSRDICQRGTSLTIQCQVDSQVTMMFWYRQQPGQSLTLIATANQGSEATYESGFVIDKFPISRPNLTFSTLTVSNMSPEDSSIYLCSVDDLNTIKNIQYFGAGTRLSVL.

V gene TRBV29-1 combines with J gene TRBJ2-5; D is unresolved. The CDR3 totals 13 residues. Trimming removed 3 bases at V and 2 bases at J, with 10 bases between. Germline V CDR1 and CDR2: SQVTM, ANQGSEA. The CDR3 reads CSVDLQVQETQYF. In nucleotides, the CDR3 is TGCAGCGTTGATTTGCAAGTACAAGAGACCCAGTACTTC.